The 2 T cell receptor beta chains below were found in one sample sequenced in a study of shared clonotypes between healthy human individuals. Sequenced by immunoSEQ multiplex PCR; TCRdb stores in-frame clones only, minus some. The data hold under 600,000 clones, with around 97% observed a single time. Material: naive CD4+ T cells sorted from blood. As for subset: CD45RA+ positively selected. The receptors originated from a woman in her twenties or thirties in good health.

This rearrangement joins TRBV11-2 to TRBJ2-2; 12 bases match TRBD2. Germline V gives CDR1 SGHAT, CDR2 FQNNGV. The CDR3 sequence is 17 residues long. V shed 5 bases, J shed 7 bases, and the junction held 11 bases outside the gene matches. CDR3 sequence (DNA): TGTGCCAGCAGCCGATCCGGACTAGCGGGATTGGTCGGGGAGCTGTTTTTT. Translation gives CASSRSGLAGLVGELFF.

This rearrangement joins TRBV5-4 to TRBJ2-7; the match to TRBD2 covers 9 bases. This CDR3 region has 15 residues. Per germline, CDR1 SGHNT and CDR2 YYREEE (reference sequence). V shed 0 bases and J 3 bases; nucleotides not matched to a gene: 4. The CDR3 sequence: CASSLVSSGIYEQYF. The CDR3 DNA is TGTGCCAGCAGCTTGGTCTCTAGCGGGATCTACGAGCAGTACTTC. The full variable domain, completed using reference TRBV5-4 and TRBJ2-7, is ETGVTQSPTHLIKTRGQQVTLRCSSQSGHNTVSWYQQALGQGPQFIFQYYREEENGRGNFPPRFSGLQFPNYSSELNVNALELDDSALYLCASSLVSSGIYEQYFGPGTRLTVT.